This T cell receptor beta chain was obtained from a study of identical twins. Germline V gene lookup returns CDR1 MNHNS and CDR2 SASEGT. CDR3 size: 14 residues. J was trimmed by 12 bases and V by 6 bases; bases with no gene match: 15. This clonotype was counted between two and nine times. TCRdb re-called the 5' RACE reads with MiXCR, one entry per CDR3 protein. The sample gives under 800,000 distinct CDR3 sequences, around 20% of which show up once; roughly 4.3% is in the top ten. Another study also made use of these data, one on T cells expressing NK-cell markers.

Material: PBMCs. This receptor was obtained from a woman under 30 in good health. The genes are TRBV6-1 and TRBJ2-3; 7 nucleotides match TRBD2. Here the CDR3 reads CASSPAGRELHQYF. Here the CDR3 DNA reads TGTGCCAGCAGCCCCGCCGGGCGGGAGCTCCATCAGTATTTT.